The sequence of this T cell receptor (beta chain) was determined in a study of cytomegalovirus exposure and HLA in healthy donors. V lost 3 bases to trimming and J lost 9 bases; unmatched junction nucleotides: 4. Germline V gene data show CDR1 as SGHRS and CDR2 as YFSETQ. CDR3 length: 14 amino acids. Whereas donors were nominally healthy upon sampling, unrecorded immune exposures were probable. Researchers ran the PCR with 60 Vbeta and 13 Jbeta primers. As handled by the study authors: Later, 75 million to 100 million unique TCR beta chains were counted in an analysis, and roughly 11 million of them were shared. Sequencing was performed with immunoSEQ multiplex PCR; in TCRdb, only in-frame clones are kept and a portion is missing. V and J calls plus clone size are reproduced from that table; the DNA served to infer D and trimming. The sample includes 90,000 to 110,000 clones, about 83% of them seen just once.

This clonotype originated in a man aged 18 to 29 in good health and CMV-seronegative. The chain is built from TRBV5-1 and TRBJ2-1, with 12 bases that match TRBD1. Sequenced sample: PBMCs. The chain's CDR3 is CASSSGTGGVEQFF. CDR3 sequence (DNA): TGCGCCAGCAGCTCCGGGACAGGGGGCGTTGAGCAGTTCTTC.